This TCR beta chain originates from a study of T cells after yellow fever vaccination. As for the study in general: Fractions of limited cellularity were prepared by means of SMART-Seq v4 Ultra Low Input.

Each CDR3 protein is one row after TCRdb ran MiXCR on the 5' RACE reads. This table has some 150,000 distinct CDR3 sequences, 8% to 13% appearing once. Findings of the study overall: In post-booster samples, most primary-vaccination clones reappeared (roughly 96% CD4, 88% CD8). FACS-sorted repertoires could harbor abundant contaminating bulk-population clonotypes.

The table lists this clonotype with a few counts. Its antigen remains unidentified. Germline V gives CDR1 SGDLS, CDR2 YYNGEE. With V trimmed by 6 bases and J by 7 bases, 8 bases remained unmatched. The CDR3 loop spans 15 amino acids. The TCR comes from a man younger than 35 who received the YFV17D yellow fever vaccine. This specimen consisted of CD8+ T cells sorted from PBMCs, obtained 15 days after the yellow fever booster vaccination. The chain combines TRBV9 with TRBJ2-1, with TRBD2 matching 12 bases. The CDR3 loop reads CASNPSGGAGNEQFF. In DNA, the CDR3 is TGTGCCAGCAACCCTAGCGGGGGGGCGGGTAATGAGCAGTTCTTC.